This T cell receptor (beta chain) was documented in a study of tumor T cells in aggressive B-cell lymphoma. Libraries were prepared by immunoSEQ multiplex PCR; TCRdb keeps only in-frame clonotypes and omits some of them. The sample lists 6,000 to 9,000 clones, about 80% occurring once. The CDR3 totals 14 residues. V was clipped by 3 bases and J by 6 bases, with 15 bases between them. Germline V gene data show CDR1 as MGHRA and CDR2 as YSYEKL. The receptor was isolated from an adult with diffuse large B cell lymphoma. The V and J genes are TRBV4-1 and TRBJ2-7, with TRBD1 as a possible D gene (6 bases). The sample was tumor tissue. The DNA for the CDR3 is TGCGCCAGCAGCCAGACCGCAGGGGATTCCGAGCAGTACTTC. This gives the protein CASSQTAGDSEQYF.